This T cell receptor (beta chain) was identified in a study of shared clonotypes between healthy human individuals. Original methodology: Owing to the provision of junction-only sequences devoid of quality scores by immunoSEQ, filtering differed. The data were produced by immunoSEQ multiplex PCR, yet TCRdb's version contains in-frame clones alone and is incomplete. V and J calls and clone size are those listed in that table; D and trimming were worked out from the DNA. The data contain 2 million to 2.5 million clones, about 94% of them seen just once; the ten biggest clones take up less than 0.15%. Per the germline V gene, CDR1 is MDHEN and CDR2 is SYDVKM. The length of the CDR3 is 15 residues. V lost 4 bases, J lost 4 bases, and 8 bases stayed unmatched. As to this clone: Its antigen is as yet unknown. The sample contains more than one DNA sequence encoding this CDR3.

None of the donors, who were healthy HIV-negative adults, had recently had acute infections or vaccinations. Study outcomes and limitations: Non-shared clonotypes displayed generation probabilities falling below those of clonotypes present in all four donors.

V and J are TRBV28 and TRBJ1-2; 8 bases are a match to TRBD1. The sample comprised naive CD4+ T cells sorted from blood. This sample's subset: CD45RA+ positively selected. This receptor was taken from a man younger than 35 in good health. The CDR3: CASSSQGAGGYGYTF. DNA of the CDR3: TGTGCCAGCAGTTCGCAGGGGGCCGGCGGCTATGGCTACACCTTC.